Below, one T cell receptor beta chain is given with its context. This specimen comes from a study of control samples from healthy donors and cancer patients. Sequenced by immunoSEQ multiplex PCR; TCRdb stores in-frame clones only, minus some. The data contain around 130,000 clones, roughly nine tenths of them singletons. Material: PBMCs. The sequence derives from a middle-aged man with head and neck cancer.

The CDR3 DNA is TGTGCCAGCAGTTTTCAAGCGGGAGCTGGTGAGCAGTACTTC. Protein product: CASSFQAGAGEQYF. The chain is built from TRBV27 and TRBJ2-7; 8 bases line up with TRBD2. Losses at the gene ends were 3 bases for V and 7 bases for J; bases not matched to a gene: 8. Germline CDR1 MNHEY, CDR2 SMNVEV (reference sequence). The CDR3 totals 14 residues.